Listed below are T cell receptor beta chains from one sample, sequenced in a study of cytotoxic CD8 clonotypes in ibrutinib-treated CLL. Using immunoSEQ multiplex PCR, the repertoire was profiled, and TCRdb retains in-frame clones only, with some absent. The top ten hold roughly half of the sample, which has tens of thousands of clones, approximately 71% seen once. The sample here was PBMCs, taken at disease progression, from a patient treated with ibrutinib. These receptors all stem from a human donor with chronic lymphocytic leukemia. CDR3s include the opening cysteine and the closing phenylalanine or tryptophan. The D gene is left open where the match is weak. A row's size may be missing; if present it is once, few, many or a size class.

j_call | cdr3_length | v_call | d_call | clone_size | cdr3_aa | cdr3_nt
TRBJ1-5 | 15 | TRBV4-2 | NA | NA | CASSQDRDDHQPQHF | TGTGCCAGCAGCCAAGACCGGGATGATCATCAGCCCCAGCATTTT
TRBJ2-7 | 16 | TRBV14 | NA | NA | CASSQALALTNYEQYF | TGTGCCAGCAGCCAAGCTTTGGCGCTTACCAACTACGAGCAGTACTTC
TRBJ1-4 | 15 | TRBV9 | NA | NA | CASSGGLATNEKLFF | TGTGCCAGCAGCGGGGGGCTGGCAACTAATGAAAAACTGTTTTTT
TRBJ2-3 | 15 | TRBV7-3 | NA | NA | CASSFQTGEGYTQYF | TGTGCCAGCAGCTTTCAGACAGGGGAGGGCTATACGCAGTATTTT
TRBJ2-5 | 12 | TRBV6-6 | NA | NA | CASTRGLETQYF | TGTGCCAGCACTCGGGGTTTGGAGACCCAGTACTTC
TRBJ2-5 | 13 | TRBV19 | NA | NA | CASSKGGQETQYF | TGTGCCAGTAGTAAGGGGGGTCAAGAGACCCAGTACTTC
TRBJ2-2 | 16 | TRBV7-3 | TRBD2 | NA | CASSSGLAGADGELFF | TGTGCCAGCAGCTCCGGACTAGCGGGGGCCGACGGGGAGCTGTTTTTT
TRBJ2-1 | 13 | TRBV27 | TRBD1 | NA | CASSLGTGSRQFF | TGTGCCAGCAGTTTAGGGACAGGGTCCCGGCAGTTCTTC
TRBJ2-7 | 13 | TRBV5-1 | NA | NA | CASRTDSTYEQYF | TGCGCCAGCAGGACCGACAGTACCTACGAGCAGTACTTC
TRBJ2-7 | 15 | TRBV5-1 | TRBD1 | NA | CASSSSGTGGYEQYF | TGCGCCAGCAGCTCCTCCGGGACAGGGGGCTACGAGCAGTACTTC
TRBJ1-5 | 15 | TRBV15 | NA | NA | CATSSRRGSNQPQHF | TGTGCCACCAGCAGCCGGCGGGGTAGCAATCAGCCCCAGCATTTT
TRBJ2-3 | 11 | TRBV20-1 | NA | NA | CSANGDRAQYF | TGCAGTGCAAATGGGGATCGGGCGCAGTATTTT
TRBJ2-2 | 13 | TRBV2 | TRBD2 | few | CAGSGGNTGELFF | TGTGCGGGTAGCGGGGGGAACACCGGGGAGCTGTTTTTT
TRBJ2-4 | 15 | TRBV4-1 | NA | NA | CASSPRLDSKNIQYF | TGCGCCAGCAGTCCCCGACTCGACTCCAAAAACATTCAGTACTTC
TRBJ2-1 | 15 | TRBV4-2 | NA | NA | CASAPGDPSYNEQFF | TGTGCCAGCGCCCCGGGGGATCCCTCCTACAATGAGCAGTTCTTC
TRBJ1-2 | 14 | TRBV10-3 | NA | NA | CAISARTNSYGYTF | TGTGCCATCAGTGCCCGGACGAACTCTTATGGCTACACCTTC